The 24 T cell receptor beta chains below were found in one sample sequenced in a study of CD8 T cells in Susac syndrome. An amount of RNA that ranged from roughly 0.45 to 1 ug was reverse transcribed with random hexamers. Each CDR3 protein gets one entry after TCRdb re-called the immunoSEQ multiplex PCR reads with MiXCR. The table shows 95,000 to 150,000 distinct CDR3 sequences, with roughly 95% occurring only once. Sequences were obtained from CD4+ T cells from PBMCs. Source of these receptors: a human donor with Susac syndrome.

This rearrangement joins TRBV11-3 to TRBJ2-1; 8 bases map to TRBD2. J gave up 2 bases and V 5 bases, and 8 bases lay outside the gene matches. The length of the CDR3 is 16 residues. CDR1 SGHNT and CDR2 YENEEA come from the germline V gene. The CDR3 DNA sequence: TGTGCCAGCAGCCCGCGAAGAGCGGGAGCCTACAATGAGCAGTTCTTC. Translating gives CASSPRRAGAYNEQFF.

The CDR3 DNA reads TGCGCCAGCAGCCAAGGTTTGAGCGGGAAGGGTCGGACCCAGTACTTC. Protein sequence: CASSQGLSGKGRTQYF. The chain joins TRBV4-3 to TRBJ2-5; 7 bases match TRBD2. The CDR3 sequence is 16 residues long. CDR1 LGHNA and CDR2 YSLEER come from the germline V gene. The V and J ends lost 1 base and 7 bases, in that order; junction bases with no gene match: 12.

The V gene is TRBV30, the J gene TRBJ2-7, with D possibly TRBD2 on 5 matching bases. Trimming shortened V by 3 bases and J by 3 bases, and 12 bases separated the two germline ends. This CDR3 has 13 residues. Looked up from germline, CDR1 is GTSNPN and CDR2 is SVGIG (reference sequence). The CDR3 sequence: CAWSVGLIYEQYF. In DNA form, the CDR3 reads TGTGCCTGGAGCGTCGGACTCATCTACGAGCAGTACTTC.

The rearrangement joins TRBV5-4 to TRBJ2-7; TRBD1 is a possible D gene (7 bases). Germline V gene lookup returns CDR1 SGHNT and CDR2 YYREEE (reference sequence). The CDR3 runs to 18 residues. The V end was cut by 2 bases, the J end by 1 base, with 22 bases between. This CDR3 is CASSFGGGSSSKSYEQYF. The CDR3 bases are TGTGCCAGCAGCTTTGGAGGGGGCTCGTCTTCAAAATCCTACGAGCAGTACTTC.

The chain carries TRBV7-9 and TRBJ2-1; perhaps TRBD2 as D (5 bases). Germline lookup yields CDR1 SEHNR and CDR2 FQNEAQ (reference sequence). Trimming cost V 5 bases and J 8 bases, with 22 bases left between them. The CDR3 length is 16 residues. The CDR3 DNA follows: TGTGCCAGCAGCGAAGTGAGGGCAGCCGTGGCTGATGAGCAGTTCTTC. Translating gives CASSEVRAAVADEQFF.

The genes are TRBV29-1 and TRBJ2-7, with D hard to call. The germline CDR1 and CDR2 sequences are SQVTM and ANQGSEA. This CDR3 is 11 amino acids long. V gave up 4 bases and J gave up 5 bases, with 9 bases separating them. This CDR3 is CSVAHRDEQYF. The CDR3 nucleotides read TGCAGCGTTGCTCACCGAGACGAGCAGTACTTC.

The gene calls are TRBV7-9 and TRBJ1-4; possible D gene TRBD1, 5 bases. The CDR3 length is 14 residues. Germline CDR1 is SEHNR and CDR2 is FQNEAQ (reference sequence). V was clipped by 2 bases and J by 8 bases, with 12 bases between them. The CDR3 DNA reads TGTGCCAGCAGCTTACGAGGGGATCGGGAAAAACTGTTTTTT. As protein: CASSLRGDREKLFF.

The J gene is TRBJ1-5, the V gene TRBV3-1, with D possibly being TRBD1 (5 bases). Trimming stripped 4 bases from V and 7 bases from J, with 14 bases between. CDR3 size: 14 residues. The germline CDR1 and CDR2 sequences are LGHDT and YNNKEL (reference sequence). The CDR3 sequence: CASSRGSGRQPQHF. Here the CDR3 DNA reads TGTGCCAGCAGCCGGGGATCAGGGAGACAGCCCCAGCATTTT.

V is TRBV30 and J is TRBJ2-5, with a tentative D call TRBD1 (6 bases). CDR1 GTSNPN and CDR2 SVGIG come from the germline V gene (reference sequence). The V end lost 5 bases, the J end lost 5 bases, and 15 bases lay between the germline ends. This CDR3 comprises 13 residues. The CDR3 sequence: CAWSGTPRETQYF. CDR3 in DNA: TGTGCCTGGTCCGGGACACCGCGGGAGACCCAGTACTTC.

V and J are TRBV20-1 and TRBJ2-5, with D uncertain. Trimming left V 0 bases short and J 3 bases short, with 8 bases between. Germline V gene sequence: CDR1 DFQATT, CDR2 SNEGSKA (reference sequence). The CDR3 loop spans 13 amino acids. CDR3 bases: TGCAGTGCTAGAGATCAGGTCAAAGAGACCCAGTACTTC. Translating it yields CSARDQVKETQYF.

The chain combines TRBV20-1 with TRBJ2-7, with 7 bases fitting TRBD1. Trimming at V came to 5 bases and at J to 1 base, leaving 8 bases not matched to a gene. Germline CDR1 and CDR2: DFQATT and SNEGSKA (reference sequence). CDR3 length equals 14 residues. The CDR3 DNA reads TGCAGTGCTGCCTGGAGACAGGGATCCTACGAGCAGTACTTC. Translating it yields CSAAWRQGSYEQYF.

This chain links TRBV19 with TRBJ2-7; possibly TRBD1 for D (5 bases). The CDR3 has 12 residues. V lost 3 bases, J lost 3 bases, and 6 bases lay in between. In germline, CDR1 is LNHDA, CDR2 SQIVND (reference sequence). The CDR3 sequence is CASSIDSYEQYF. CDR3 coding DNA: TGTGCCAGTAGTATCGACAGCTACGAGCAGTACTTC.

CDR3 DNA sequence: TGCAGCGTTGTGGCATATGTGGACACTGAAGCTTTCTTT. Translating gives CSVVAYVDTEAFF. The chain links TRBV29-1 to TRBJ1-1; D is unresolved. Germline values: CDR1 SQVTM, CDR2 ANQGSEA. V gave up 4 bases and J gave up 3 bases, with 12 bases separating them. The CDR3 totals 13 residues.

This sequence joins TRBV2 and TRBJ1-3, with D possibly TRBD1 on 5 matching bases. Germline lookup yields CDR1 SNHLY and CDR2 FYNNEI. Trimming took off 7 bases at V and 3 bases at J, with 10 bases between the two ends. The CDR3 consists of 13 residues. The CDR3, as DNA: TGTGCCAGCACCGGGACGATTGGAAACACCATATATTTT. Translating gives CASTGTIGNTIYF.

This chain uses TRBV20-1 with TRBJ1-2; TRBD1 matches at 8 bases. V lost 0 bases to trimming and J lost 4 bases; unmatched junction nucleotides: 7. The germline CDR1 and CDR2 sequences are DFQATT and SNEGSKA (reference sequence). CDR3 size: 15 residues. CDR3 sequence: CSARDRQGLGYGYTF. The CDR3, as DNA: TGCAGTGCTAGAGACAGACAGGGGTTGGGCTATGGCTACACCTTC.

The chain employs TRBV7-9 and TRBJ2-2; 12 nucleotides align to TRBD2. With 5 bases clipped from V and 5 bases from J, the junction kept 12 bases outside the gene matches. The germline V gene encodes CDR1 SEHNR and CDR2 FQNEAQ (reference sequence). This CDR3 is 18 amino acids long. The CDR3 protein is CASSPTQTGTSGTGELFF. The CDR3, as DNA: TGTGCCAGCAGCCCAACTCAAACCGGGACTAGCGGGACCGGGGAGCTGTTTTTT.

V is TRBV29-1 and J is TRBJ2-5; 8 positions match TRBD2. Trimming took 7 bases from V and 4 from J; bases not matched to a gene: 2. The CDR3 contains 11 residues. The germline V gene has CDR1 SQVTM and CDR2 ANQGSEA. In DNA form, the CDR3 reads TGCAGCGCGGGACTAGGAGAGACCCAGTACTTC. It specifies CSAGLGETQYF. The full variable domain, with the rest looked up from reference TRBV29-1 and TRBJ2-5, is SAVISQKPSRDICQRGTSLTIQCQVDSQVTMMFWYRQQPGQSLTLIATANQGSEATYESGFVIDKFPISRPNLTFSTLTVSNMSPEDSSIYLCSAGLGETQYFGPGTRLLVL.

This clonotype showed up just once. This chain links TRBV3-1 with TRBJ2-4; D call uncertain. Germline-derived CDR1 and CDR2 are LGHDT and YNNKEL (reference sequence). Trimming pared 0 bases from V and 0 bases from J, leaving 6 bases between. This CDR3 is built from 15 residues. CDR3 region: CASSQEGVAKNIQYF. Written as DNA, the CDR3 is TGTGCCAGCAGCCAAGAAGGAGTAGCCAAAAACATTCAGTACTTC.

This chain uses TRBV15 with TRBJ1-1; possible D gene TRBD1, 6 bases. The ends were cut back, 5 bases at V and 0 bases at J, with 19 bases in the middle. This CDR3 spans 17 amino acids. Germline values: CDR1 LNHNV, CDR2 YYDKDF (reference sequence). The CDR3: CATSRGGRYPLNTEAFF. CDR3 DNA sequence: TGTGCCACCAGCCGCGGGGGGCGCTACCCCTTGAACACTGAAGCTTTCTTT.

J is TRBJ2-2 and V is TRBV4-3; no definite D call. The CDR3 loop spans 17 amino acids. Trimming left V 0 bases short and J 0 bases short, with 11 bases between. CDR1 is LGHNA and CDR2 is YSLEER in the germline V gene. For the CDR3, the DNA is TGCGCCAGCAGCCAAGATCGCAGGCTATCGAACACCGGGGAGCTGTTTTTT. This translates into CASSQDRRLSNTGELFF.

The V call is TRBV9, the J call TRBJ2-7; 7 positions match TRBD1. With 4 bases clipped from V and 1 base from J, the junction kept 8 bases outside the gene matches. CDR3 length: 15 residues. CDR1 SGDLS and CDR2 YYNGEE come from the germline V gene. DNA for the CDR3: TGTGCCAGCAGCCCCGGACAGGAGATATCCTACGAGCAGTACTTC. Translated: CASSPGQEISYEQYF.

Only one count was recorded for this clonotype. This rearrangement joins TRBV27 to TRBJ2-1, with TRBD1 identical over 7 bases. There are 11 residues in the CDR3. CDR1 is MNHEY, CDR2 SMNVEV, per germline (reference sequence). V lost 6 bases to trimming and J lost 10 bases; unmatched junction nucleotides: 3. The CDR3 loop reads CASSTGVEQFF. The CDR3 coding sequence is TGTGCCAGCAGCACAGGGGTGGAGCAGTTCTTC.

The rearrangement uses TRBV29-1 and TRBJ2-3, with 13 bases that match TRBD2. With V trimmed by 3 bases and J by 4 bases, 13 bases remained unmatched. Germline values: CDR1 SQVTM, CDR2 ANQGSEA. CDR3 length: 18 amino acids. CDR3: CSVDGTSGVPGSADTQYF. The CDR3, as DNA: TGCAGCGTTGATGGGACTAGCGGGGTCCCGGGGAGCGCAGATACGCAGTATTTT.

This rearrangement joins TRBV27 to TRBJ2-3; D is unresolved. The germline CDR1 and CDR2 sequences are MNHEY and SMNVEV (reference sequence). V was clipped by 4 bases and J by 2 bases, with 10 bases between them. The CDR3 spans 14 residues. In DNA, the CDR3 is TGTGCCAGCAGTTCCCCAGGAATCACAGATACGCAGTATTTT. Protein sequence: CASSSPGITDTQYF.